The T cell receptor (beta chain) under discussion was sequenced for a study of shared clonotypes between healthy human individuals. Germline CDR1 and CDR2: LGHNA and YNFKEQ. The V and J ends lost 1 base and 2 bases, in that order; junction bases with no gene match: 4. The CDR3 consists of 16 residues. CD45RO negativity and positive selection for CCR7 defined naive CD8 cells, a population that excluded terminally differentiated effector memory CD45RA+ cells. Data came from immunoSEQ multiplex PCR; TCRdb stores just in-frame clones and leaves some out. The repertoire has some 2,100,000 clones, about 92% of them found once; the top ten carry around 1.7%.

The rearrangement uses TRBV4-2 and TRBJ2-3; 9 bases are a match to TRBD2. The sample was naive CD8+ T cells from PBMCs. The TCR originated in a man aged 18 to 30 in good health. Some clones in this sample may be carry-over from other donors' samples. In DNA form, the CDR3 reads TGTGCCAGCAGCCAAGGACTAGCGGACCACACAGATACGCAGTATTTT. Translated, it gives CASSQGLADHTDTQYF.